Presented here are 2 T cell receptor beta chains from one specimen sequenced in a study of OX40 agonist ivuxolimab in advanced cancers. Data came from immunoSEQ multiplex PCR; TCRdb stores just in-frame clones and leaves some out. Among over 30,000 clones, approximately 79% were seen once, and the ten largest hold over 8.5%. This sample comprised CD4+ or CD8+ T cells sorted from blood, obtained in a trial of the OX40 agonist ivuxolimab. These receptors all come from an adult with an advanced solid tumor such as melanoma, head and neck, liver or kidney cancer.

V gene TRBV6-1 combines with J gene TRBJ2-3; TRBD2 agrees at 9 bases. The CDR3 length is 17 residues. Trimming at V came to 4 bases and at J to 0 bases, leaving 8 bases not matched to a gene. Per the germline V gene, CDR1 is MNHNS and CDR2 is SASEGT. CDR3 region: CASSGGTSRASTDTQYF. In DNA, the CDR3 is TGTGCCAGCAGTGGTGGGACTAGCCGTGCTAGCACAGATACGCAGTATTTT.

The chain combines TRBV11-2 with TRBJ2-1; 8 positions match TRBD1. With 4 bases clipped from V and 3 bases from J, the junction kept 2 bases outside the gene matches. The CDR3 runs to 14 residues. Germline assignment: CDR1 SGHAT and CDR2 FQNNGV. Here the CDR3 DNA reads TGTGCCAGCAGCTCTGACAGGGGCTACAATGAGCAGTTCTTC. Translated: CASSSDRGYNEQFF.